This T cell receptor (beta chain) originates from a study of CD8 T cells in Susac syndrome. The RNA input was about 0.5 to 1 ug, and it was reverse transcribed with random hexamers. Amplification of TCR beta CDR3 by immunoSEQ multiplex PCR spanned 54 Vbeta and 13 Jbeta. TCRdb redid the calling of the immunoSEQ multiplex PCR reads with MiXCR, one entry per CDR3 protein. This table holds around 190,000 distinct CDR3 sequences, 95% found once. Sequencing targeted TCR beta in blood CD8+ and CD4+ T cells. It was healthy donors who served as the controls, matched for age and sex. Purification of the CD8+ and CD4+ T cells relied on negative isolation, and TEMRA cells underwent FACS enrichment. The germline V gene encodes CDR1 SGHDT and CDR2 YYEEEE. This CDR3 comprises 13 residues. Trimming removed 0 bases at V and 5 bases at J, with 5 bases between.

The sequence derives from a human donor in good health. The chain uses TRBV5-6 and TRBJ2-2, with unresolved D. The sample taken for sequencing was CD4+ T cells from PBMCs. The CDR3 bases are TGTGCCAGCAGCTTGGGCCAAACCGGGGAGCTGTTTTTT. Its translation is CASSLGQTGELFF. The complete variable domain, with remaining parts taken from reference TRBV5-6 and TRBJ2-2, reads DAGVTQSPTHLIKTRGQQVTLRCSPKSGHDTVSWYQQALGQGPQFIFQYYEEEERQRGNFPDRFSGHQFPNYSSELNVNALLLGDSALYLCASSLGQTGELFFGEGSRLTVL.